One and the same sample provided the 23 T cell receptor beta chains below, sequenced in a study of T cells in Graves' hyperthyroidism and ophthalmopathy. TCR beta CDR3 region amplification was performed from RNA transcripts. With the HTBI primer set, the TCR CDR3 went through a first round of RT-PCR. TCRdb passed the multiplex PCR reads through MiXCR, listing each CDR3 protein once. The sample records roughly 500,000 distinct CDR3 sequences, roughly 50% being singletons. The specimen sequenced was peripheral blood or thyroid tissue (not recorded which). Receptor source: an adult woman with Graves' disease, either hyperthyroidism or ophthalmopathy (not recorded which).

The V and J genes are TRBV20-1 and TRBJ2-3; 7 bases align to TRBD2. The CDR3 consists of 13 residues. Germline V lookup: CDR1 DFQATT, CDR2 SNEGSKA (reference sequence). V dropped 8 bases and J dropped 4; count of bases not matched to a gene: 9. The CDR3 is CSTGLGGADTQYF. Written as DNA, the CDR3 is TGCAGTACCGGACTAGGAGGGGCAGATACGCAGTATTTT.

This clonotype was seen only a few times. The V call is TRBV10-3, the J call TRBJ1-1; D not certain. The germline V gene encodes CDR1 ENHRY and CDR2 SYGVKD. Trimming removed 5 bases at V and 4 bases at J, with 14 bases between. The CDR3 is made up of 14 amino acids. The CDR3 DNA sequence: TGTGCCATCAGTATGATTGGGGAAAGCACTGAAGCTTTCTTT. Translated: CAISMIGESTEAFF.

This clonotype turned up a few times. V gene TRBV10-3 combines with J gene TRBJ2-7; tentative D call: TRBD1 (5 bases). Between the trimmed V and J ends, which lost 2 bases and 0 bases, there was a span of 11 bases. The CDR3 totals 15 residues. Germline V gene sequence: CDR1 ENHRY, CDR2 SYGVKD. The CDR3 DNA sequence: TGTGCCATCAGTGAGAGGGGTGGTTACTCCTACGAGCAGTACTTC. Encoded protein: CAISERGGYSYEQYF.

This rearrangement joins TRBV9 to TRBJ1-6; no clear D. The germline V and J ends were trimmed by 3 bases and 8 bases, with 15 bases remaining between them. Germline assignment: CDR1 SGDLS and CDR2 YYNGEE. The CDR3 extends over 15 amino acids. CDR3 in DNA: TGTGCCAGCAGCGCCCCCGGCGGGGTCGATTCACCCCTCCACTTT. Translation: CASSAPGGVDSPLHF. The whole variable domain, remainder taken from reference TRBV9 and TRBJ1-6, is DSGVTQTPKHLITATGQRVTLRCSPRSGDLSVYWYQQSLDQGLQFLIQYYNGEERAKGNILERFSAQQFPDLHSELNLSSLELGDSALYFCASSAPGGVDSPLHFGNGTRLTVT.

This rearrangement joins TRBV7-8 to TRBJ1-6; TRBD1 is a possible D gene (5 bases). The CDR3 totals 13 residues. Per the germline V gene, CDR1 is SGHVS and CDR2 is FQNEAQ. Trimming pared 4 bases from V and 10 bases from J, leaving 11 bases between. CDR3 amino acids: CASSSQGGSPLHF. Written as DNA, the CDR3 is TGTGCCAGCAGCTCCCAGGGAGGGTCACCCCTCCACTTT.

In its sample, this clonotype was seen many times. The rearrangement links TRBV20-1 to TRBJ1-6; 7 nucleotides align to TRBD1. The CDR3 loop spans 16 amino acids. Germline values: CDR1 DFQATT, CDR2 SNEGSKA (reference sequence). The V segment lost 0 bases and the J segment 10 bases; nucleotides outside the gene matches: 12. CDR3 nucleotides: TGCAGTGCTAGAGAAGATAGACAGGGAGGTCGGTCACCCCTCCACTTT. The encoded protein is CSAREDRQGGRSPLHF.

A few counts support this clonotype. This chain connects TRBV20-1 to TRBJ2-7; maybe TRBD1 (7 bases). From germline, CDR1 is DFQATT and CDR2 SNEGSKA (reference sequence). The CDR3 is 13 amino acids. With 3 bases removed from V and 3 bases from J, the gap between germline ends came to 12 bases. The CDR3 DNA reads TGCAGTGCTAGGGGGGGACAGAACTACGAGCAGTACTTC. It yields the protein CSARGGQNYEQYF.

The chain links TRBV10-2 to TRBJ1-1, with a possible D match to TRBD1 (5 bases). V was pared by 8 bases and J by 3 bases, with 19 bases between. The CDR3 spans 15 residues. Germline V gives CDR1 WSHSY, CDR2 SAAADI. For the CDR3, the DNA is TGCGCCAGCTCCCTCCCTGGACGAGGGGACACTGAAGCTTTCTTT. It encodes CASSLPGRGDTEAFF.

This clonotype was counted many times. The gene calls are TRBV5-1 and TRBJ1-4; 7 nucleotides line up with TRBD1. This CDR3 contains 14 residues. Germline V gene sequence: CDR1 SGHRS, CDR2 YFSETQ. The V and J ends lost 4 bases and 4 bases, in that order; junction bases with no gene match: 4. The CDR3 coding sequence is TGCGCCAGCAGCCTCCGGGACAGTAATGAAAAACTGTTTTTT. It encodes CASSLRDSNEKLFF.

This CDR3 reads CSVGDGGTEAFF. DNA for the CDR3: TGCAGCGTCGGGGACGGGGGAACTGAAGCTTTCTTT. The chain combines TRBV29-1 with TRBJ1-1; the D gene is possibly TRBD1 (5 bases). V dropped 6 bases and J dropped 5 bases, with 13 bases sitting between them. CDR3 size: 12 residues. CDR1 is SQVTM and CDR2 is ANQGSEA in the germline V gene.

The chain recombines TRBV5-1 with TRBJ1-3; the D call may be TRBD1 or TRBD2 (5 bases each). The better agreement between TRBJ2-3 and the DNA end casts doubt on the J call. The V gene's germline CDR1 is SGHRS and CDR2 YFSETQ. The CDR3 has 13 amino acids. CDR3 coding DNA: TGCGCCAGCAGCCCGGGGCGGGCAGATACGCAGTATTTT. The encoded protein is CASSPGRADTQYF.

In the case of this clonotype: At one end the junction does not follow the germline gene, possibly because of a read error. The genes are TRBV20-1 and TRBJ2-7; 12 positions agree with TRBD2. Per germline, CDR1 DFQATT and CDR2 SNEGSKA (reference sequence). The CDR3 consists of 9 residues. CDR3 amino acids: CSAPTSGSF. The DNA of the CDR3 is TGCAGTGCGCCGACTAGCGGGAGCTTC.

This clonotype was seen many times. The rearrangement joins TRBV27 to TRBJ2-5, with D possibly being TRBD2 (5 bases). The germline V and J ends were trimmed by 3 bases and 7 bases, with 15 bases remaining between them. The CDR3 runs to 14 residues. Germline CDR1 is MNHEY and CDR2 is SMNVEV (reference sequence). The CDR3 nucleotides are TGTGCCAGCAGTTTCTTGGAGGATACGGGGACCCAGTACTTC. It encodes CASSFLEDTGTQYF.

The table lists this clonotype with many counts. J is TRBJ2-7 and V is TRBV12-3 or TRBV12-4; 7 positions agree with TRBD2. J gave up 5 bases and V 5 bases, and 15 bases lay outside the gene matches. The CDR3 contains 16 residues. CDR3 nucleotides: TGTGCCAGCAGTCCACCCTCGGGGGAGGGTATCCACGAGCAGTACTTC. This translates into CASSPPSGEGIHEQYF.

Many counts were recorded for this clonotype. The CDR3 coding sequence is TGTGCCAGCAGACCCGCACGGGGGGGCACTGAAGCTTTCTTT. Its translation: CASRPARGGTEAFF. The chain combines TRBV6-1 with TRBJ1-1, with D tentatively TRBD1 (5 bases). CDR3 size: 14 residues. Germline V gene lookup returns CDR1 MNHNS and CDR2 SASEGT. Trimming removed 6 bases at V and 4 bases at J, with 15 bases between.

V and J are TRBV29-1 and TRBJ1-4; 7 nucleotides agree with TRBD1. CDR1 and CDR2 (germline): SQVTM, ANQGSEA. Trimming removed 7 bases from V and 2 bases from J; junction bases left unmatched: 7. This CDR3 comprises 14 residues. CDR3 loop: CSGRQGVTNEKLFF. The DNA for the CDR3 is TGCAGCGGTCGACAGGGCGTGACTAATGAAAAACTGTTTTTT.

This clonotype was observed at least ten times. The chain uses TRBV5-1 and TRBJ1-6, with D maybe TRBD1 (5 bases). The CDR3 contains 15 residues. V shed 0 bases and J shed 3 bases, with 7 bases lying between them. The germline V gene encodes CDR1 SGHRS and CDR2 YFSETQ. The CDR3, as DNA: TGCGCCAGCAGCTTGGAAACAGGCTATAATTCACCCCTCCACTTT. Protein product: CASSLETGYNSPLHF.

The chain is built from TRBV27 and TRBJ2-5; a weak D match, TRBD1 (7 bases). Trimming cost V 5 bases and J 5 bases, with 12 bases left between them. CDR3 length equals 13 residues. Germline CDR1 MNHEY, CDR2 SMNVEV (reference sequence). In nucleotides, the CDR3 is TGTGCCAGCAGTATGACAGGGAGGGAGACCCAGTACTTC. This translates into CASSMTGRETQYF.

V and J are TRBV12-3 or TRBV12-4 and TRBJ2-2; the match to TRBD1 covers 10 bases. Losses at the gene ends were 8 bases for V and 7 bases for J; bases not matched to a gene: 13. The CDR3 spans 16 residues. The CDR3 region is CASSYPTGQGIGELFF. The CDR3 DNA is TGTGCCAGCTCTTACCCCACGGGACAGGGGATCGGGGAGCTGTTTTTT.

V is TRBV19 and J is TRBJ2-2; 7 nucleotides align to TRBD2. The junction had 5 bases not matched to a gene; V was cut back by 3 bases and J by 7 bases. Germline values: CDR1 LNHDA, CDR2 SQIVND (reference sequence). The CDR3 has 14 residues. In DNA form, the CDR3 reads TGTGCCAGTAGTATGAGACTAGCAGGCGGGGAGCTGTTTTTT. This sequence encodes CASSMRLAGGELFF.

The chain uses TRBV4-1 and TRBJ2-5; D may be TRBD1 (5 bases). The CDR3 totals 15 residues. The germline gives CDR1 MGHRA, CDR2 YSYEKL. Between the trimmed V and J ends, which lost 4 bases and 5 bases, there was a span of 17 bases. In DNA form, the CDR3 reads TGCGCCAGCAGCCTCCCCCAGGGTACTGGCGAGACCCAGTACTTC. As protein: CASSLPQGTGETQYF.

This chain connects TRBV29-1 to TRBJ1-2, with unresolved D. CDR1 and CDR2 (germline): SQVTM, ANQGSEA. This CDR3 is built from 8 residues. The CDR3, as DNA: TGCACCGCGGGGGGCTACACCTTC. It translates to CTAGGYTF. The full variable domain, in which reference TRBV29-1 and TRBJ1-2 provide the parts outside the CDR3, is SAVISQKPSRDICQRGTSLTIQCQVDSQVTMMFWYRQQPGQSLTLIATANQGSEATYESGFVIDKFPISRPNLTFSTLTVSNMSPEDSSIYLCTAGGYTFGSGTRLTVV.

The J gene is TRBJ1-5, the V gene TRBV2; the D is unclear. Germline V gives CDR1 SNHLY, CDR2 FYNNEI. This CDR3 has 14 amino acids. V was trimmed by 8 bases and J by 7 bases, leaving 18 bases between them. CDR3 sequence reads: CASASHGDEQPQHF. Written as DNA, the CDR3 is TGTGCCAGCGCTAGTCATGGAGATGAGCAGCCCCAGCATTTT.